A selection of T cell receptor beta chains follows, all from one sample in a study of early stage breast cancer tumors. Using immunoSEQ multiplex PCR, the repertoire was profiled, and TCRdb retains in-frame clones only, with some absent. Found here are more than 7,500 clones, 65% to 75% of them singletons; the top ten hold roughly a sixth. Sequencing used normal breast tissue next to the tumor. These receptors originate from a person in their sixties with breast cancer. The CDR3 runs from the conserved cysteine through the conserved F or W. A D gene is named only where the DNA matches it firmly. Only part of the rows carry a size: once, few, many, or a class if the clone is expanded.

TRBJ1-2 | NA | NA | TRBV4-1 | CASSTGQGSYGYTF | TGCGCCAGCAGTACGGGGCAGGGGAGCTATGGCTACACCTTC
TRBJ2-7 | NA | TRBD1 | TRBV5-1 | CASSSAGGNEQYF | TGCGCCAGCAGCTCCGCAGGGGGCAACGAGCAGTACTTC
TRBJ1-1 | NA | NA | TRBV28 | CATHGVREEGAFF | TGTGCCACCCATGGTGTCCGGGAGGAGGGAGCTTTCTTT
TRBJ2-3 | NA | NA | TRBV5-1 | CASSLGGGTTDTQYF | TGCGCCAGCAGCTTGGGTGGGGGCACAACAGATACGCAGTATTTT
TRBJ2-7 | NA | NA | TRBV6-1 | CASGLGAYYEQYF | TGTGCCAGCGGCCTTGGGGCTTACTACGAGCAGTACTTC
TRBJ1-3 | NA | NA | TRBV6-5 | CASSYYSSGNTIYF | TGTGCCAGCAGTTATTACAGCTCTGGAAACACCATATATTTT
TRBJ2-3 | NA | NA | TRBV19 | CASSIEAYNTDTQYF | TGTGCCAGTAGTATAGAAGCGTACAACACAGATACGCAGTATTTT
TRBJ1-5 | NA | TRBD1 | TRBV18 | CASSPGDRVVAQPQHF | TGTGCCAGCTCGCCGGGGGACAGGGTGGTTGCTCAGCCCCAGCATTTT
TRBJ2-4 | NA | TRBD1 | TRBV19 | CASSSHPGTGMNIQYF | TGTGCCAGTAGTTCGCATCCCGGGACAGGGATGAACATTCAGTACTTC
TRBJ1-5 | NA | TRBD1 | TRBV28 | CASRTQGGNQPQHF | TGTGCCAGCAGAACACAGGGGGGCAATCAGCCCCAGCATTTT
TRBJ2-7 | NA | TRBD2 | TRBV6-5 | CASSYDTSGGGYEQYF | TGTGCCAGCAGTTACGATACTAGCGGGGGAGGCTACGAGCAGTACTTC
TRBJ2-5 | NA | NA | TRBV29-1 | CSITGVNQETQYF | TGCAGCATCACAGGTGTTAATCAGGAGACCCAGTACTTC
TRBJ2-7 | NA | NA | TRBV7-6 | CASSLVAQGSGGEQYF | TGTGCCAGCAGCTTAGTAGCGCAGGGGTCTGGGGGCGAGCAGTACTTC
TRBJ1-1 | few | NA | TRBV9 | CASSAGHRNTEAFF | TGTGCCAGCAGCGCAGGACACCGGAACACTGAAGCTTTCTTT
TRBJ2-7 | few | TRBD1 | TRBV28 | CASSLWTGPSYEQYF | TGTGCCAGCAGTTTATGGACAGGGCCCTCCTACGAGCAGTACTTC
TRBJ2-7 | NA | NA | TRBV5-4 | CASSGTLAYEQYF | TGTGCCAGCAGCGGGACATTAGCCTACGAGCAGTACTTC
TRBJ2-3 | NA | NA | TRBV9 | CASSAAFRADTQYF | TGTGCCAGCAGCGCCGCCTTTCGGGCAGATACGCAGTATTTT